This entry lists 15 T cell receptor beta chains sequenced from one sample in a study of blood T cell repertoires in COVID-19. Measured with immunoSEQ multiplex PCR; TCRdb has only the in-frame clones, and not every one. The repertoire holds about 300,000 clones, with 70% to 90% as singletons. Sequencing used PBMCs or T cells enriched from blood (not recorded which). Receptor source: a woman aged 30 to 39 who had recovered from COVID-19.

The CDR3 nucleotides read TGTGCCAGCAGCCCCGGACACTACTCCTACGAGCAGTACTTC. Its translation is CASSPGHYSYEQYF. The chain carries TRBV6-5 and TRBJ2-7; a weak D match, TRBD1 (5 bases). The V gene lost 6 bases and the J gene lost 0 bases, with 12 bases spanning the gap. This CDR3 comprises 14 residues. In germline, CDR1 is MNHEY, CDR2 SVGAGI.

This chain connects TRBV7-3 to TRBJ2-7; possibly TRBD1 for D (6 bases). Germline V lookup: CDR1 SGHTA, CDR2 FQGTGA. This CDR3 comprises 14 residues. Deletions cut 4 bases from V and 7 bases from J, with 17 bases between. The CDR3 DNA sequence: TGTGCCAGCAGCTCCTTGACAGGTTCGCGGGAGCAGTACTTC. Translation gives CASSSLTGSREQYF.

V usage is TRBV29-1 and J usage is TRBJ2-5; 9 bases map to TRBD1. Germline lookup yields CDR1 SQVTM and CDR2 ANQGSEA. With V trimmed by 1 base and J by 5 bases, 5 bases remained unmatched. The CDR3 has 14 amino acids. The CDR3 region has the DNA TGCAGCGTTGAAGGACAGGGGGTTACGGAGACCCAGTACTTC. This sequence encodes CSVEGQGVTETQYF.

The chain uses TRBV7-3 and TRBJ2-2; 13 bases fit TRBD2. Trimming took 4 bases from V and 5 from J; bases not matched to a gene: 7. Germline V gene lookup returns CDR1 SGHTA and CDR2 FQGTGA. This CDR3 comprises 17 residues. This chain's CDR3 is CASSSRLAGGRTGELFF. The DNA for the CDR3 is TGTGCCAGCAGCTCCCGACTAGCGGGGGGCCGAACCGGGGAGCTGTTTTTT.

The rearrangement joins TRBV9 to TRBJ2-1, with 10 nucleotides matching TRBD2. The V gene's germline CDR1 is SGDLS and CDR2 YYNGEE. The CDR3 contains 16 residues. Trimming took 3 bases from V and 4 from J; bases not matched to a gene: 7. CDR3 in DNA: TGTGCCAGCAGCGGGGAACTAGCGGGGACTTACAATGAGCAGTTCTTC. It codes for CASSGELAGTYNEQFF. Full variable domain (missing parts from reference TRBV9 and TRBJ2-1): DSGVTQTPKHLITATGQRVTLRCSPRSGDLSVYWYQQSLDQGLQFLIQYYNGEERAKGNILERFSAQQFPDLHSELNLSSLELGDSALYFCASSGELAGTYNEQFFGPGTRLTVL.

The chain recombines TRBV3-1 (or the pseudogene TRBV3-2) with TRBJ2-5; 11 bases line up with TRBD1. Unmatched junction bases numbered 6, after V lost 4 bases and J lost 5 bases. The CDR3 length is 15 residues. In germline, CDR1 is LGHDT, CDR2 YNNKEL (reference sequence). CDR3 loop: CASSPPGQGGETQYF. DNA of the CDR3: TGTGCCAGCAGCCCACCGGGACAGGGGGGGGAGACCCAGTACTTC.

The chain employs TRBV6-1 and TRBJ1-2; no definite D call. Germline V CDR1 and CDR2: MNHNS, SASEGT. The CDR3 totals 12 residues. V was pared by 2 bases and J by 5 bases, with 6 bases between. The CDR3 region is CASSESGYGYTF. The CDR3 nucleotides are TGTGCCAGCAGTGAATCGGGTTATGGCTACACCTTC.

The chain carries TRBV9 and TRBJ1-5, with 9 nucleotides matching TRBD1. The CDR3 has 16 amino acids. J was trimmed by 3 bases and V by 4 bases; bases with no gene match: 8. Germline values: CDR1 SGDLS, CDR2 YYNGEE. The CDR3 protein is CASSIRTGVFNQPQHF. As DNA, the CDR3 is TGTGCCAGCAGCATCCGGACAGGGGTTTTCAATCAGCCCCAGCATTTT.

The chain couples TRBV25-1 to TRBJ1-5; unclear D gene. Between the trimmed V and J ends, which lost 2 bases and 4 bases, there was a span of 3 bases. CDR1 and CDR2 (germline): MGHDK, SYGVNS. This CDR3 has 12 amino acids. In DNA form, the CDR3 reads TGTGCCAGCAGTGAACCTAATCAGCCCCAGCATTTT. Translation: CASSEPNQPQHF.

V and J are TRBV5-1 and TRBJ1-1; TRBD1 is a possible D gene (6 bases). Germline CDR1 SGHRS, CDR2 YFSETQ. The CDR3 totals 14 residues. Trimming removed 4 bases at V and 5 bases at J, with 15 bases between. CDR3 in amino acids: CASSVGQTLTEAFF. The CDR3 bases are TGCGCCAGCAGCGTCGGACAGACTCTTACTGAAGCTTTCTTT.

The J gene is TRBJ1-5, the V gene TRBV2, with 8 bases fitting TRBD1. V shed 6 bases and J 9 bases; nucleotides not matched to a gene: 10. The CDR3 spans 14 residues. CDR1 and CDR2 (germline): SNHLY, FYNNEI. DNA of the CDR3: TGTGCCAGCAGCGAGACAGGGGCGCAGGCGCCCCAGCATTTT. Residues: CASSETGAQAPQHF.

This clone was seen a handful of times. This chain joins TRBV5-4 and TRBJ2-7; 10 bases match TRBD2. Germline V gives CDR1 SGHNT, CDR2 YYREEE (reference sequence). With V trimmed by 4 bases and J by 0 bases, 7 bases remained unmatched. The CDR3 consists of 16 residues. The CDR3 loop reads CASSGRSGGTSYEQYF. The CDR3, as DNA: TGTGCCAGCAGCGGCCGTAGCGGGGGGACCTCCTACGAGCAGTACTTC.

The J gene is TRBJ1-5, the V gene TRBV2; tentatively, D is TRBD1 (5 bases). The germline CDR1 and CDR2 sequences are SNHLY and FYNNEI. The CDR3 extends over 16 amino acids. The germline V and J ends were trimmed by 1 base and 7 bases, with 17 bases remaining between them. The CDR3 sequence: CASSEGGRRPYQPQHF. The DNA for the CDR3 is TGTGCCAGCAGTGAAGGGGGCAGGCGGCCTTACCAGCCCCAGCATTTT.

The chain has TRBV9 and TRBJ2-1, with 8 positions matching TRBD2. CDR3 length equals 16 residues. Trimming cost V 4 bases and J 3 bases; bases outside gene matches: 9. Germline loops: CDR1 SGDLS, CDR2 YYNGEE. DNA for the CDR3: TGTGCCAGCAGCCCCTACGGGGGGGTGGGCTACAATGAGCAGTTCTTC. It is translated as CASSPYGGVGYNEQFF. Together with reference TRBV9 and TRBJ2-1, the CDR3 gives the full variable domain: DSGVTQTPKHLITATGQRVTLRCSPRSGDLSVYWYQQSLDQGLQFLIQYYNGEERAKGNILERFSAQQFPDLHSELNLSSLELGDSALYFCASSPYGGVGYNEQFFGPGTRLTVL.

This clone was detected once. The rearrangement links TRBV7-9 to TRBJ1-1; 7 bases map to TRBD1. J gave up 1 base and V 5 bases, and 7 bases lay outside the gene matches. CDR3 size: 15 residues. Germline V lookup: CDR1 SEHNR, CDR2 FQNEAQ (reference sequence). In nucleotides, the CDR3 is TGTGCCAGCAGCCTAAGGACAGGACCGAACACTGAAGCTTTCTTT. Protein product: CASSLRTGPNTEAFF. Together with reference TRBV7-9 and TRBJ1-1, the CDR3 gives the full variable domain: DTGVSQNPRHKITKRGQNVTFRCDPISEHNRLYWYRQTLGQGPEFLTYFQNEAQLEKSRLLSDRFSAERPKGSFSTLEIQRTEQGDSAMYLCASSLRTGPNTEAFFGQGTRLTVV.